This T cell receptor beta chain was obtained from a study of blood T cell repertoires in COVID-19. Study-wide background: Samples taken during acute and convalescent COVID-19 were collected in the United States, Italy and Spain. Sources were T cells, B-cell-depleted T cells, or PBMCs; the material itself was cDNA or gDNA.

Authors' analysis steps: Estimation of nucleated cell counts relied on the amplification of reference gene primers. Assay: immunoSEQ multiplex PCR; the TCRdb copy retains only in-frame clones and omits some. V, J and clone size were drawn from that table, and D and trimming were deduced from the DNA. The sample lists more than 200,000 clones; approximately 80% were seen once. This clone is a singleton in its sample. CDR3 length: 15 amino acids. Germline V CDR1 and CDR2: SGDLS, YYNGEE. The V segment lost 3 bases and the J segment 5 bases; nucleotides outside the gene matches: 3. This sequence joins TRBV9 and TRBJ2-1; 12 bases match TRBD2. Sequencing was done on a sample of peripheral blood. The TCR originated in an elderly woman with acute or convalescent COVID-19. CDR3 bases: TGTGCCAGCAGCGACCTAGCGGGGGGGGACAATGAGCAGTTCTTC. This gives the protein CASSDLAGGDNEQFF.